This TCR beta chain was sequenced in a study of beta chain features in type 1 diabetes. Turning to the study itself: Cell yields, age and gender were similar between patients and healthy donors.

Isolation of CD4+ naive, central memory, regulatory and stem cell-like memory cells was achieved by sorting via CD45RO/CCR7/CD25/CD127/CD95/CD27. The authors obtained over 95% purity in all sorted populations. Investigators reverse transcribed all isolated RNA, so they sequenced expressed TCRB transcripts. The table came from immunoSEQ multiplex PCR; TCRdb's copy has only in-frame clones and leaves some out. The sample holds around 500,000 clones, around 10% seen once. Germline assignment: CDR1 SEHNR and CDR2 FQNEAQ (reference sequence). The J segment lost 1 base and the V segment lost 2 bases, leaving 11 bases of the junction unmatched. The CDR3 totals 17 residues.

Sequenced material: naive CD4+ T cells from blood. The rearrangement joins TRBV7-9 to TRBJ2-7; TRBD2 matches 7 bases. This receptor was identified in a woman aged 18-29 years in good health. CDR3 in amino acids: CASSLSGLREKSYEQYF. In nucleotides, the CDR3 is TGTGCCAGCAGCTTATCCGGGTTGCGGGAGAAATCCTACGAGCAGTACTTC.